The 29 T cell receptor beta chains given below trace back to one sample, sequenced in a study of glioma-infiltrating T cells after dendritic cell vaccination. Produced via immunoSEQ multiplex PCR; TCRdb's table is partial and in-frame only. The data contain around 90,000 clones, over 60% of them singletons. Material: blood, obtained before dendritic cell vaccination. These receptors all come from a human donor with glioblastoma.

The chain has TRBV28 and TRBJ2-1, with 7 bases that match TRBD2. Germline V gene lookup returns CDR1 MDHEN and CDR2 SYDVKM. This CDR3 comprises 13 residues. V shed 10 bases, J shed 9 bases, and the junction held 12 bases outside the gene matches. The CDR3 loop is CATSIGREPEQFF. The CDR3 nucleotides read TGTGCCACGTCGATAGGGCGGGAGCCTGAGCAGTTCTTC.

The chain couples TRBV19 to TRBJ1-2; TRBD1 might be the D (6 bases). The ends were cut back, 1 base at V and 6 bases at J, with 21 bases in the middle. Germline loops: CDR1 LNHDA, CDR2 SQIVND (reference sequence). The CDR3 contains 17 residues. The CDR3 protein is CASSIVPLLGQLDGYTF. The CDR3 nucleotides read TGTGCCAGTAGTATAGTCCCCCTCCTCGGACAGTTGGATGGCTACACCTTC.

This chain joins TRBV9 and TRBJ2-1; 9 bases map to TRBD2. The CDR3 length is 15 residues. The germline gives CDR1 SGDLS, CDR2 YYNGEE. The J segment lost 6 bases and the V segment lost 1 base, leaving 5 bases of the junction unmatched. CDR3 in amino acids: CASSVSLAGPNEQFF. The DNA of the CDR3 is TGTGCCAGCAGCGTAAGCCTAGCGGGACCCAATGAGCAGTTCTTC.

The chain uses TRBV5-6 and TRBJ2-3; 10 nucleotides line up with TRBD2. Germline V gene data show CDR1 as SGHDT and CDR2 as YYEEEE. Trimming removed 6 bases from V and 1 base from J; junction bases left unmatched: 5. The CDR3 has 15 amino acids. CDR3 bases: TGTGCCAGCACCCTCCTAGCGGGAGGCACAGATACGCAGTATTTT. Residues: CASTLLAGGTDTQYF. The entire variable domain, with the rest obtained from reference TRBV5-6 and TRBJ2-3, is as follows: DAGVTQSPTHLIKTRGQQVTLRCSPKSGHDTVSWYQQALGQGPQFIFQYYEEEERQRGNFPDRFSGHQFPNYSSELNVNALLLGDSALYLCASTLLAGGTDTQYFGPGTRLTVL.

The rearrangement uses TRBV9 and TRBJ2-1; TRBD2 might be the D (5 bases). The CDR3 has 16 residues. CDR1 and CDR2 (germline): SGDLS, YYNGEE. Trimming removed 4 bases from V and 6 bases from J, with 20 bases in between. This CDR3 reads CASSRDEGFLTNEQFF. In nucleotides, the CDR3 is TGTGCCAGCAGCAGAGATGAGGGTTTTTTGACCAATGAGCAGTTCTTC.

This clone has a handful of counts. The genes are TRBV29-1 and TRBJ1-4; no reliable D call. This CDR3 region has 18 residues. Trimming pared 8 bases from V and 0 bases from J, leaving 25 bases between. CDR1 and CDR2 (germline): SQVTM, ANQGSEA. CDR3 DNA: TGCAGCCCGGTGGGTGACTACAGAGAACCCCCAACTAATGAAAAACTGTTTTTT. It translates to CSPVGDYREPPTNEKLFF.

By its share, this clone is medium-sized (0.01 to 0.1%). The V call is TRBV25-1, the J call TRBJ2-7, with 13 bases matching TRBD2. The CDR3 runs to 15 residues. V gave up 5 bases and J gave up 3 bases; unmatched junction bases: 4. Germline V gene sequence: CDR1 MGHDK, CDR2 SYGVNS. CDR3 DNA sequence: TGTGCCAGCAGTAAAAGGACTAGCGGGGGCTACGAGCAGTACTTC. It encodes CASSKRTSGGYEQYF.

This rearrangement joins TRBV10-3 to TRBJ2-1, with 11 bases matching TRBD2. The CDR3 is 15 residues long. J was trimmed by 5 bases and V by 6 bases; bases with no gene match: 6. CDR1 and CDR2 (germline): ENHRY, SYGVKD. In DNA form, the CDR3 reads TGTGCCATCAGCATTAGCGGGGGGGCCCACAATGAGCAGTTCTTC. This translates into CAISISGGAHNEQFF.

This clone was observed a few times. The genes are TRBV9 and TRBJ2-3; a weak D match, TRBD2 (5 bases). Per the germline V gene, CDR1 is SGDLS and CDR2 is YYNGEE. This CDR3 contains 15 residues. V was pared by 1 base and J by 3 bases, with 12 bases between. This CDR3 is CASSVLLTGTDTQYF. The CDR3 DNA is TGTGCCAGCAGCGTACTTCTCACGGGGACAGATACGCAGTATTTT. The full variable domain, its missing parts supplied by reference TRBV9 and TRBJ2-3, is DSGVTQTPKHLITATGQRVTLRCSPRSGDLSVYWYQQSLDQGLQFLIQYYNGEERAKGNILERFSAQQFPDLHSELNLSSLELGDSALYFCASSVLLTGTDTQYFGPGTRLTVL.

The V gene is TRBV9, the J gene TRBJ1-4; D remains ambiguous. Trimming removed 0 bases from V and 1 base from J, with 10 bases in between. This CDR3 has 16 residues. CDR1 and CDR2 (germline): SGDLS, YYNGEE. The DNA for the CDR3 is TGTGCCAGCAGCGTAGGAAGCCTGAAAACTAATGAAAAACTGTTTTTT. Protein sequence: CASSVGSLKTNEKLFF.

This clone came up once. The CDR3 nucleotides read TGTGCCAGTACGGTAGCGGGTCCCACCGGGGAGCTGTTTTTT. Amino acids: CASTVAGPTGELFF. The V and J genes are TRBV6-6 and TRBJ2-2; 7 bases match TRBD2. Per germline, CDR1 MNHNY and CDR2 SVGAGI (reference sequence). The V segment lost 9 bases and the J segment 4 bases; nucleotides outside the gene matches: 8. CDR3 size: 14 residues.

For the CDR3, the DNA is TGTGCTACCTCCCGACAGGGGGCCTTCGGCCAAGAGACCCAGTACTTC. Translation: CATSRQGAFGQETQYF. The V gene is TRBV28, the J gene TRBJ2-5; 10 bases line up with TRBD1. The length of the CDR3 is 16 residues. In germline, CDR1 is MDHEN, CDR2 SYDVKM.

The chain uses TRBV9 and TRBJ1-2; 7 nucleotides align to TRBD1. J was trimmed by 1 base and V by 2 bases; bases with no gene match: 2. The CDR3 has 14 amino acids. Germline lookup yields CDR1 SGDLS and CDR2 YYNGEE. CDR3 protein: CASSVTGINYGYTF. The CDR3 coding sequence is TGTGCCAGCAGCGTGACAGGGATTAACTATGGCTACACCTTC.

The chain recombines TRBV9 with TRBJ1-5; no clear D. Trimming removed 0 bases from V and 8 bases from J, with 12 bases in between. The CDR3 is 14 amino acids. Looked up from germline, CDR1 is SGDLS and CDR2 is YYNGEE. The CDR3 loop reads CASSVAEGWEPQHF. CDR3 DNA: TGTGCCAGCAGCGTAGCTGAGGGCTGGGAGCCCCAGCATTTT.

The chain employs TRBV18 and TRBJ2-7, with a possible D match to TRBD2 (6 bases). CDR1 is KGHSH, CDR2 LQKENI, per germline. The CDR3 extends over 14 amino acids. V shed 2 bases and J shed 7 bases, with 15 bases lying between them. CDR3 loop: CASSPRRDSEEQYF. In DNA form, the CDR3 reads TGTGCCAGCTCACCAAGACGGGACTCCGAAGAGCAGTACTTC. Together with reference TRBV18 and TRBJ2-7, the CDR3 gives the full variable domain: NAGVMQNPRHLVRRRGQEARLRCSPMKGHSHVYWYRQLPEEGLKFMVYLQKENIIDESGMPKERFSAEFPKEGPSILRIQQVVRGDSAAYFCASSPRRDSEEQYFGPGTRLTVT.

The CDR3 bases are TGCGCCAGCACCGGGACAGGGGATAGGAACACTGAAGCTTTCTTT. This encodes CASTGTGDRNTEAFF. The chain carries TRBV10-2 and TRBJ1-1, with TRBD1 matching 10 bases. CDR1 is WSHSY and CDR2 is SAAADI in the germline V gene. After removal of 7 bases from V and 1 base from J, the junction contained 6 bases not matched to a gene. This CDR3 has 15 residues.

This chain joins TRBV2 and TRBJ2-7, with D tentatively TRBD1 (6 bases). The V end was cut by 7 bases, the J end by 3 bases, with 19 bases between. This CDR3 is 15 amino acids long. CDR1 and CDR2 from the germline V gene are SNHLY and FYNNEI. The CDR3 is CASMPGRGGGYEQYF. In DNA, the CDR3 is TGTGCCAGCATGCCGGGGAGAGGGGGTGGCTACGAGCAGTACTTC. The full variable domain, with the rest looked up from reference TRBV2 and TRBJ2-7, is EPEVTQTPSHQVTQMGQEVILRCVPISNHLYFYWYRQILGQKVEFLVSFYNNEISEKSEIFDDQFSVERPDGSNFTLKIRSTKLEDSAMYFCASMPGRGGGYEQYFGPGTRLTVT.

V gene TRBV6-6 combines with J gene TRBJ1-1, with 7 bases identical to TRBD1. This CDR3 is 13 amino acids long. Germline V gene lookup returns CDR1 MNHNY and CDR2 SVGAGI (reference sequence). V lost 3 bases and J lost 4; bases outside the gene matches: 2. The CDR3 loop reads CASSYPGGTEAFF. CDR3 DNA: TGTGCCAGCAGTTATCCAGGGGGCACTGAAGCTTTCTTT.

The table lists this clone with a count of one. The chain couples TRBV2 to TRBJ2-7, with 9 bases that match TRBD2. V lost 3 bases to trimming and J lost 3 bases; unmatched junction nucleotides: 15. The CDR3 extends over 18 amino acids. The germline V gene encodes CDR1 SNHLY and CDR2 FYNNEI. CDR3 region: CASSDSLYAGGGYYEQYF. DNA of the CDR3: TGTGCCAGCAGTGACAGCCTCTACGCGGGAGGGGGGTACTACGAGCAGTACTTC.

The V and J genes are TRBV28 and TRBJ1-1; weak D call: TRBD1 (5 bases). Germline V gene sequence: CDR1 MDHEN, CDR2 SYDVKM. The length of the CDR3 is 15 residues. The V gene lost 7 bases and the J gene lost 0 bases, with 15 bases spanning the gap. The CDR3 here is CASTLNRGLNTEAFF. The DNA of the CDR3 is TGTGCCAGCACCTTGAACCGGGGGTTGAACACTGAAGCTTTCTTT.

The rearrangement links TRBV7-2 to TRBJ2-2, with TRBD2 identical over 8 bases. This CDR3 spans 16 amino acids. The germline gives CDR1 SGHTA, CDR2 FQGNSA. V trimming: 5 bases; J trimming: 1 base; junction bases outside the gene matches: 6. DNA for the CDR3: TGTGCCAGCAGCCCTATAGCGGGGATGAACACCGGGGAGCTGTTTTTT. This encodes CASSPIAGMNTGELFF. Variable domain in full (rest from reference TRBV7-2 and TRBJ2-2): GAGVSQSPSNKVTEKGKDVELRCDPISGHTALYWYRQSLGQGLEFLIYFQGNSAPDKSGLPSDRFSAERTGGSVSTLTIQRTQQEDSAVYLCASSPIAGMNTGELFFGEGSRLTVL.

J is TRBJ2-7 and V is TRBV28; 11 positions match TRBD1. V shed 5 bases and J 5 bases; nucleotides not matched to a gene: 8. This CDR3 has 15 amino acids. The germline V gene has CDR1 MDHEN and CDR2 SYDVKM. The CDR3 DNA follows: TGTGCCAGCAGTATGGACAGGGGGCTATTGGACGAGCAGTACTTC. Residues: CASSMDRGLLDEQYF.

This chain uses TRBV6-1 with TRBJ2-7, with D perhaps TRBD1 (6 bases). The V end lost 6 bases, the J end lost 2 bases, and 14 bases lay between the germline ends. Germline values: CDR1 MNHNS, CDR2 SASEGT. The CDR3 spans 14 residues. The CDR3 region has the DNA TGTGCCAGCAGACCCCAGGGGACCGCCTACGAGCAGTACTTC. Encoded protein: CASRPQGTAYEQYF.

The chain is built from TRBV6-6 and TRBJ2-3; TRBD2 matches 8 bases. V dropped 3 bases and J dropped 1; count of bases not matched to a gene: 6. Germline V gives CDR1 MNHNY, CDR2 SVGAGI (reference sequence). This CDR3 comprises 16 residues. The CDR3 region has the DNA TGTGCCAGCAGTTATGGTGGGCGGGGGGGCACAGATACGCAGTATTTT. It specifies CASSYGGRGGTDTQYF.

V gene TRBV6-5 combines with J gene TRBJ2-1, with 11 bases lining up with TRBD1. V trimming: 5 bases; J trimming: 13 bases; junction bases outside the gene matches: 13. This CDR3 comprises 15 residues. The germline gives CDR1 MNHEY, CDR2 SVGAGI. For the CDR3, the DNA is TGTGCCAGCAGTGCCGGACAGGGGGCTGTTGGGGGACAGTTCTTC. Translating it yields CASSAGQGAVGGQFF.

The rearrangement joins TRBV6-5 to TRBJ2-7; maybe TRBD1 (5 bases). Germline CDR1 MNHEY, CDR2 SVGAGI. CDR3 size: 14 residues. Trimming took 0 bases from V and 1 from J, leaving 7 bases between them. DNA of the CDR3: TGTGCCAGCAGTTACTCGAGACAGTCCTACGAGCAGTACTTC. Translation gives CASSYSRQSYEQYF.

The J gene is TRBJ2-3, the V gene TRBV9; 16 nucleotides line up with TRBD2. This CDR3 region has 20 residues. The ends lost 2 bases at V and 3 bases at J; junction bases unmatched: 12. The germline V gene encodes CDR1 SGDLS and CDR2 YYNGEE. The CDR3 sequence: CASSVSGGLAGGPGTDTQYF. The CDR3 DNA reads as TGTGCCAGCAGCGTCAGTGGGGGACTAGCGGGAGGGCCTGGTACAGATACGCAGTATTTT.

This chain uses TRBV10-2 with TRBJ2-1; 9 bases line up with TRBD1. The CDR3 is 15 amino acids. The junction had 13 bases not matched to a gene; V was cut back by 7 bases and J by 9 bases. The germline V gene has CDR1 WSHSY and CDR2 SAAADI. The CDR3 nucleotides read TGCGCCAGCAATGCATGGGGGACAGGGAGGAGTGAGCAGTTCTTC. This codes for CASNAWGTGRSEQFF.

This clone was counted only a few times. The chain joins TRBV2 to TRBJ1-4; 9 bases map to TRBD1. The V and J ends lost 5 bases and 0 bases, in that order; junction bases with no gene match: 4. From germline, CDR1 is SNHLY and CDR2 FYNNEI. The CDR3 extends over 16 amino acids. The DNA of the CDR3 is TGTGCCAGCAGTTTGACAGGGGGTGCAACTAATGAAAAACTGTTTTTT. Translating gives CASSLTGGATNEKLFF.